The sequence of this T cell receptor beta chain was determined in a study of blood T cell repertoires in COVID-19 (dated by TCRdb to about 2020). Some background on the complete study: Samples from collaborators originated in the United States, Italy and Spain and spanned both the acute and convalescent phases of COVID-19. Nearly every sample came with metadata listing a de-identified subject ID, COVID-19 status, age in years and sex. Samples came from the ongoing ImmuneRACE study (first 160 participants) plus 1,254 subjects from 6 global collaborators. The prospective study material was composed of cDNA or gDNA derived from T cells, B-cell-depleted T cells, or PBMCs. Subjects who had been exposed to COVID-19, were actively infected with it, or had recovered from it provided the deeply sampled blood TCRbeta repertoires that made up the dataset. The repertoires were released in a freely available public database meant as a resource for research on the immune response to SARS-CoV-2. Where available, HLA class I and class II types were taken from metadata supplied by the sample provider and were not determined by assay-based typing. Points the paper makes about the study in general: How much clinical and demographic metadata was included differed by source and by participant, and the metadata was provided uncurated.

TCRbeta CDR3 regions were amplified from genomic DNA by means of the immunoSEQ Assay, a bias-controlled multiplex PCR. In the source study's methods: The number of nucleated cells in each sample was estimated from the amplification of reference gene primers within the assay. Sequence reads were collapsed and filtered to measure the absolute abundance of every unique TCRbeta CDR3 rearrangement. For each sample, productive Simpson clonality was calculated as the square root of Simpson's diversity index over productive rearrangements. Here the immuneACCESS table is served through TCRdb, limited to in-frame sequences with V and J called. Missing clones are a known gap in these copies; in checked studies unresolved V genes cover under half, and the rest lacks a known reason. V and J calls and clone size are given by that table; D and trimming were obtained from the DNA. The sample profile shows 120,000 to 150,000 clones; more than 75% of them were found once. About an eighth of the sample lies in the top ten.

Whole blood was collected in K2EDTA tubes by collaborating institutions according to the institutions' own protocols. For TCRbeta analysis, collaborators shipped samples in one of three forms: frozen whole blood, isolated PBMCs, or DNA extracted from either of those sample types. The junction shows trimming of 3 bases on V and 4 bases on J, and the gene matches do not reach 2 bases of it. CDR1 and CDR2, per the germline V gene, are SGHRS and YFSETQ. The CDR3 spans 13 residues, from the cysteine through the phenylalanine. CDR3 DNA is the only sequence kept; it has 39 bases, read in frame from the first base. On this clone itself: This clone's antigen is unknown. No qualities accompany the bases; no much larger clone lies one base away.

Material for sequencing was peripheral blood. The receptor chain draws on TRBV5-1 and TRBJ1-2; 8 bases in the junction line up with TRBD1. This clonotype was obtained from a man older than 75 with acute or convalescent COVID-19. The CDR3 reads as follows: CASSSGQGYGYTF. The nucleotide sequence is given as TGCGCCAGCAGCTCTGGACAGGGCTATGGCTACACCTTC.